This T cell receptor (beta chain) was documented in a study of Tregs in tolerant kidney transplant recipients. Of note for this clone: Its antigen is not known.

This CDR3 has 16 residues. CDR1 and CDR2 from the germline V gene are SGHDT and YYEEEE. V lost 3 bases, J lost 8 bases, and 20 bases lay in between. Overall study results and limits: Biological reproducibility was not directly addressed in this study.

Generated by immunoSEQ multiplex PCR, the TCRdb table keeps only in-frame clones and is missing some. This sample has 30,000 to 35,000 clones; 65% to 85% occur once, and the top ten carry around 2%. The chain carries TRBV5-6 and TRBJ1-4; possibly TRBD1 for D (6 bases). The sequenced sample consisted of Tregs from blood cultured with allogeneic cells. The TCR comes from a human donor in good health. DNA of the CDR3: TGTGCCAGCAGCTCGCGCTTACAGGGTTTAAAGGAAAAACTGTTTTTT. This sequence encodes CASSSRLQGLKEKLFF.